This TCR beta chain appears in the sequencing data of a study of OX40 agonist ivuxolimab in advanced cancers. Trimming at V came to 3 bases and at J to 6 bases, leaving 5 bases not matched to a gene. Germline V lookup: CDR1 SGDLS, CDR2 YYNGEE. The CDR3 loop spans 13 amino acids. Libraries were prepared by immunoSEQ multiplex PCR; TCRdb keeps only in-frame clonotypes and omits some of them. The table records more than 25,000 clones, around 90% of them present only once. The TCR originated in an adult with an advanced solid tumor such as melanoma, head and neck, liver or kidney cancer. The chain carries TRBV9 and TRBJ1-2, with 7 bases aligning to TRBD1. The source material was CD4+ or CD8+ T cells sorted from blood, sampled in a trial of the OX40 agonist ivuxolimab. The CDR3: CASSDGTADGYTF. The CDR3 nucleotides read TGTGCCAGCAGCGACGGGACAGCGGATGGCTACACCTTC.